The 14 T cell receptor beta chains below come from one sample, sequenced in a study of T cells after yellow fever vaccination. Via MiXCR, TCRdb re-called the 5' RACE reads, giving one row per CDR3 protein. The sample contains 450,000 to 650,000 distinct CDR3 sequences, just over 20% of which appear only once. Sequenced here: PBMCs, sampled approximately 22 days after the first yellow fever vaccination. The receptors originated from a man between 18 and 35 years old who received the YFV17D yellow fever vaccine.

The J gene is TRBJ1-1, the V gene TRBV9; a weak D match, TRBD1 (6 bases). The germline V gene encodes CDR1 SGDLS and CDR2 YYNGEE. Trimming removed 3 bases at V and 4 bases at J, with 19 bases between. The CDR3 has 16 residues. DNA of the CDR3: TGTGCCAGCAGCGCACCGGTTCCAGGGGACGGCACTGAAGCTTTCTTT. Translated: CASSAPVPGDGTEAFF.

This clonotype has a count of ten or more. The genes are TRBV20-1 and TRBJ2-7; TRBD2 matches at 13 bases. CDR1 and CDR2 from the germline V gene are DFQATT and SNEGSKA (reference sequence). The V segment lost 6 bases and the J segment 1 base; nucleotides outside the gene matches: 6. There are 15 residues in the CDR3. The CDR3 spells CSARTSGGLSYEQYV. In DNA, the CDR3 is TGCAGTGCGCGGACTAGCGGGGGCCTATCCTACGAGCAGTACGTC.

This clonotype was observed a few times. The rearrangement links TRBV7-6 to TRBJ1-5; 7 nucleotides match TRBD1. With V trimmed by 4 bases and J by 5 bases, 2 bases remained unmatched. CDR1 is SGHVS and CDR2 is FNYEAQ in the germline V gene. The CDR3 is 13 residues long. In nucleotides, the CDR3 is TGTGCCAGCAGCTGGGACAGCGATCAGCCCCAGCATTTT. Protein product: CASSWDSDQPQHF.

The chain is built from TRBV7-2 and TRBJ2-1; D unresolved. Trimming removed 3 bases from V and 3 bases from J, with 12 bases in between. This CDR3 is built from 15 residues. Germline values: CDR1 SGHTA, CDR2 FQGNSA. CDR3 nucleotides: TGTGCCAGCAGCTTCCCCCCCCTCGGCTACAATGAGCAGTTCTTC. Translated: CASSFPPLGYNEQFF. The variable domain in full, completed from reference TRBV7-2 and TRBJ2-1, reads GAGVSQSPSNKVTEKGKDVELRCDPISGHTALYWYRQSLGQGLEFLIYFQGNSAPDKSGLPSDRFSAERTGGSVSTLTIQRTQQEDSAVYLCASSFPPLGYNEQFFGPGTRLTVL.

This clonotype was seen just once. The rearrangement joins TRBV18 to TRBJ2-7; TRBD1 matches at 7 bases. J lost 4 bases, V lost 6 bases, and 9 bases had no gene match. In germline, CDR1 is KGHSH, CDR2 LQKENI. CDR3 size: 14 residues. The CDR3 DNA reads TGTGCCAGCTCCCGCGACAGGGCGAGTTACGAGCAGTACGTC. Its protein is CASSRDRASYEQYV.

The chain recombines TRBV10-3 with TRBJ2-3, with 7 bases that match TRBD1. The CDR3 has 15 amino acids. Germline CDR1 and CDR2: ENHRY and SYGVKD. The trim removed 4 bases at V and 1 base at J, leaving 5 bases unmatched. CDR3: CAISAGTEGTDTQYF. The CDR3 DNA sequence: TGTGCCATCAGTGCCGGGACAGAAGGCACAGATACGCAGTATTTT.

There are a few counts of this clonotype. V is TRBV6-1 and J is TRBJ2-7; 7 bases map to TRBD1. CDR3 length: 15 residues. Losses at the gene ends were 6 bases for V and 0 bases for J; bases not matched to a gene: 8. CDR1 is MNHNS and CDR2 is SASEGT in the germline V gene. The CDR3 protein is CASRDRTGISYEQYF. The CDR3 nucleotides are TGTGCCAGCAGGGACCGGACAGGTATCTCCTACGAGCAGTACTTC.

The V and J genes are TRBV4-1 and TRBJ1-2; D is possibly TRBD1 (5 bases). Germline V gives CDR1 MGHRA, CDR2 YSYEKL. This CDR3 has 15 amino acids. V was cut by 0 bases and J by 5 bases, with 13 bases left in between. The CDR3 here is CASSQEPGVRYGYTF. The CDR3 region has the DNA TGCGCCAGCAGCCAAGAACCGGGGGTTCGGTATGGCTACACCTTC.

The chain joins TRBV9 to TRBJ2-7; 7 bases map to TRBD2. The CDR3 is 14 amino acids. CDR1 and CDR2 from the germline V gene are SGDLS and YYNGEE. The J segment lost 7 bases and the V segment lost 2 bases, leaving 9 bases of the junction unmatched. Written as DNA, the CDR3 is TGTGCCAGCAGCGTCACGCGGGCCGGGAGGGAGCAGTACTTC. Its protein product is CASSVTRAGREQYF.

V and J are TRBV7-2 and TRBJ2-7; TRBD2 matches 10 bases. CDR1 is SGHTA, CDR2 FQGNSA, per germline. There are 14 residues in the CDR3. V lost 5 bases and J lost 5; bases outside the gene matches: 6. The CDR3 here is CASSGSGGFDEQYF. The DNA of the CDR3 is TGTGCCAGCAGCGGTAGCGGGGGGTTCGACGAGCAGTACTTC. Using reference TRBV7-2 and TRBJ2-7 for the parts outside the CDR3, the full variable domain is GAGVSQSPSNKVTEKGKDVELRCDPISGHTALYWYRQSLGQGLEFLIYFQGNSAPDKSGLPSDRFSAERTGGSVSTLTIQRTQQEDSAVYLCASSGSGGFDEQYFGPGTRLTVT.

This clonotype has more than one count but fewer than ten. Written as DNA, the CDR3 is TGTGCCAGCAGTGGCAGGGGAGGCACTGAAGCTTTCTTT. Translated: CASSGRGGTEAFF. The chain has TRBV6-1 and TRBJ1-1; a possible D gene is TRBD1 (6 bases). The CDR3 contains 13 residues. CDR1 and CDR2 (germline): MNHNS, SASEGT. The germline V and J ends were trimmed by 4 bases and 4 bases, with 10 bases remaining between them.

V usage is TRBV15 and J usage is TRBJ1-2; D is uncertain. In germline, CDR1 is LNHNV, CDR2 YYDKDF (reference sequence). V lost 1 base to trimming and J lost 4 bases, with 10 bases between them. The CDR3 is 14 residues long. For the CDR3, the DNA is TGTGCCACCAGCAGAGCCGGGCAGTTCTATGGCTACACCTTC. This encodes CATSRAGQFYGYTF. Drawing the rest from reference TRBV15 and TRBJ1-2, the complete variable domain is DAMVIQNPRYQVTQFGKPVTLSCSQTLNHNVMYWYQQKSSQAPKLLFHYYDKDFNNEADTPDNFQSRRPNTSFCFLDIRSPGLGDTAMYLCATSRAGQFYGYTFGSGTRLTVV.

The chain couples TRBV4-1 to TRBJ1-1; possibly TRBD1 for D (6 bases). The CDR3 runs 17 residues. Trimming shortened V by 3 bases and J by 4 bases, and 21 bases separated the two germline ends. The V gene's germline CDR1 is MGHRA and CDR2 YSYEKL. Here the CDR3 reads CASSHYLPRGRGTEAFF. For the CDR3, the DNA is TGCGCCAGCAGCCACTACCTGCCCAGGGGTAGGGGCACTGAAGCTTTCTTT.

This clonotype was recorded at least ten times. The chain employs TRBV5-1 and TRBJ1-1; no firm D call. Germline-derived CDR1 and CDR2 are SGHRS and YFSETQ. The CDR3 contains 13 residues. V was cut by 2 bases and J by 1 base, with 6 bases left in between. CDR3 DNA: TGCGCCAGCAGCTTTGAGGGGAACACTGAAGCTTTCTTT. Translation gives CASSFEGNTEAFF.